This TCR beta chain originates from a study of shared clonotypes between healthy human individuals (dated by TCRdb to the early 2020s). For the study in its entirety: The cohort comprised two women and a few men aged 18 to 49 years. Per donor, leukapheresis produced somewhere between about 0.8 and 9 billion PBMCs. Per donor, three plates each were used for CD4 naive and CD4 memory, two for CD8 naive, and one for CD8 memory. To estimate repertoire size and how much clonotypes are shared between individuals, the study performed deep sequencing of blood TCR repertoires from a handful of healthy adults. To increase sequencing depth and limit assay-specific biases, different laboratories used diverse techniques to prepare libraries and sequence TCR repertoires.

What the research found in general, with its limitations: Sampling was limited to blood, and TCR repertoires in tissue likely differ from TCR repertoires in blood. The small number of donors limited the genetic and exposure-history diversity represented. Estimated clonotype richness was generally larger for naive than for memory subsets. Across a handful of donors, 5% to 6% of naive CD4, around 3.5% of naive CD8, 2% to 2.5% of memory CD4, and approximately 0.4% of memory CD8 clonotypes were shared. Incomplete sequencing was indicated by rarefaction of sorted-subset datasets, despite the large sequencing depth. Compared with non-shared clonotypes, clonotypes shared by all four sorted-subset donors had higher generation probabilities. Pairwise subsampling led to the expectation that sequencing depth would affect the degree of clonotype sharing among donors.

CD8 naive samples were obtained by positive selection for CCR7 among CD45RO-negative cells, yielding a CD45RA+CCR7+ population from which TemRA cells were excluded. The donors were healthy, HIV-negative adults with no recently reported acute infections or vaccinations. Every donor was a Caucasian adult residing in Nashville, Tennessee, USA. Blood was obtained by leukapheresis, after which PBMCs were separated by Ficoll-Histopaque density gradient centrifugation and cryopreserved in liquid nitrogen vapor phase. Analytical flow cytometry was used to check the purity and quantity of each magnetically sorted T cell population. Genomic DNA was isolated from every sorted fraction and measured by UV absorbance on a Nanodrop 2000c. Trimming takes 3 bases from V and 2 bases from J, and the germline ends sit 8 bases apart. The CDR3, from cysteine to phenylalanine, totals 14 residues. This entry keeps only the CDR3 DNA: 42 bases, framed from base 1. Looking up the germline V gene (reference sequence) yields CDR1 MNHEY and CDR2 SMNVEV.

Using the deep immunoSEQ assay, TCR CDR3 regions were amplified from genomic DNA by multiplex PCR. For each cell subset, the extracted genomic DNA was distributed evenly across all wells of several immunoSEQ 96-well plates, and each plate served as one replicate. For sorted subsets, 150 to 250 ng genomic DNA, equal to about 30,000 T cell genomes, was loaded into each replicate PCR. Purified libraries were quantified with a Qubit 3.0 fluorometer, sized on a Bioanalyzer 2100, and re-quantified with the KAPA Library Quantification kit. Each immunoSEQ 96-well plate was sequenced on its own single-read 150-cycle Illumina NextSeq 550 flow cell. For the original study's pipeline: The immunoSEQ output contained only junctional sequences without quality scores, so filtering could not match that applied to full-length reads. Sequences were annotated with PyIR, a Python wrapper for IgBLAST v1.9, using IMGT germline references to assign V/J genes and CDR3. Reads with weak V/J assignments (E-value above 1e-6), missing CDR3, stop codons, out-of-frame junctions, or ambiguous translated residues were removed. V3J clonotypes were defined as sequences sharing an identical inferred V gene, J gene, and CDR3 amino acid sequence. The percentage overlap between two repertoires was calculated by dividing the number of shared unique clonotypes by the size of the smaller repertoire. Repertoire richness was assessed with RTK rarefaction, the Chao1 estimator, and Recon v2.1 estimates of unobserved clonotypes. Generation probabilities were computed with OLGA for all TCRbeta clonotypes obtained by the gDNA method from several donors. Not all clones reach the TCRdb copy of this immuneACCESS table, which keeps in-frame sequences only. Checked studies attribute under half of the gap to unresolved V genes and leave the rest unexplained. V and J calls and clone size are copied from that table; D and trimming were computed from the DNA. Recorded for this sample are roughly 2,000,000 clones; about 94% of them occurred a single time. The top ten clones comprise around 1.7% of the sample.

This clone has a handful of counts. The clone's antigen remains unknown. Per-base qualities were not stored, and no clone one base away is much larger. Sequenced material: naive CD8+ T cells from PBMCs. In light of the paper, this sample's cell subset or site label describes: CD45RA+CCR7+. This TCR came from a man between 18 and 29 years old in good health. Some clones in this sample may be carry-over from other donors' samples. The chain is assembled from TRBV27 and TRBJ1-5; too little of a D gene remains to name it. The CDR3 corresponds to CASSFGVGNQPQHF. The nucleotide sequence reads TGTGCCAGCAGTTTTGGGGTGGGCAATCAGCCCCAGCATTTT.